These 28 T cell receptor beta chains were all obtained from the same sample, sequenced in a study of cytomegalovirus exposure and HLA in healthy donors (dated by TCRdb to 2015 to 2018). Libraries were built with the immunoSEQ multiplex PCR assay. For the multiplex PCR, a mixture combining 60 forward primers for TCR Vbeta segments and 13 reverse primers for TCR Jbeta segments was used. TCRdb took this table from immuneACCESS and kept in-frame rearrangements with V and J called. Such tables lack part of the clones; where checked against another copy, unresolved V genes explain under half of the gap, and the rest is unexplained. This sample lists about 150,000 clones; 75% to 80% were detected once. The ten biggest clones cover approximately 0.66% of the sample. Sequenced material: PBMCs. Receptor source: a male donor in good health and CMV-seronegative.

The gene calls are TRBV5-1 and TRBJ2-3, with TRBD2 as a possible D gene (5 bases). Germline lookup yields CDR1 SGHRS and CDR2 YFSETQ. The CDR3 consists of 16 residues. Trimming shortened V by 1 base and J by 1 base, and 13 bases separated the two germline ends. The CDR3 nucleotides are TGCGCCAGCAGCTTGTACGGGATATGGGGCACAGATACGCAGTATTTT. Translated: CASSLYGIWGTDTQYF.

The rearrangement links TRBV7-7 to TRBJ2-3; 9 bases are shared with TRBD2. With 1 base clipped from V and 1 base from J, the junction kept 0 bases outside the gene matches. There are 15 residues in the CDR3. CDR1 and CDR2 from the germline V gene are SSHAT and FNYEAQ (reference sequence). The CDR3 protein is CASSLGTSGTDTQYF. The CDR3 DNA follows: TGTGCCAGCAGCTTAGGGACTAGCGGCACAGATACGCAGTATTTT.

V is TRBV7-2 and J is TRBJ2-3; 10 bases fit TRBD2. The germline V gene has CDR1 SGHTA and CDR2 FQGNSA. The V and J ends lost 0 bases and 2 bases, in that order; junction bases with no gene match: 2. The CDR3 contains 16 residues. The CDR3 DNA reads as TGTGCCAGCAGCTTAGCTAGCGGGGGGAACACAGATACGCAGTATTTT. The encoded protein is CASSLASGGNTDTQYF.

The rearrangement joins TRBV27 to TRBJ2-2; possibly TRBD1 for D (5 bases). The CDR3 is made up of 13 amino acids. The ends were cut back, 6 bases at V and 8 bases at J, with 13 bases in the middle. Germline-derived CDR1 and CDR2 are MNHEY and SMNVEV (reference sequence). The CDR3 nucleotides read TGTGCCAGCAGCCTTGATGGGGCAGGGGAGCTGTTTTTT. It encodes CASSLDGAGELFF.

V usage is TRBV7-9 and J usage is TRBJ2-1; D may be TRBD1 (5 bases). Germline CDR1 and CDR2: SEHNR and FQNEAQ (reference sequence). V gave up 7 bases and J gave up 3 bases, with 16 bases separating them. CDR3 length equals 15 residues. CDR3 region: CASKESRAYYNEQFF. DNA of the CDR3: TGTGCCAGCAAGGAGTCCAGGGCGTACTACAATGAGCAGTTCTTC.

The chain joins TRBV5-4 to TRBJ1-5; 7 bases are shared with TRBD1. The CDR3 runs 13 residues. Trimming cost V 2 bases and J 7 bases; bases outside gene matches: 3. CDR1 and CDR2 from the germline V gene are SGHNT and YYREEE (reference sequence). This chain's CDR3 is CASSLDRDQPQHF. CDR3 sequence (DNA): TGTGCCAGCAGCTTAGACAGGGACCAGCCCCAGCATTTT.

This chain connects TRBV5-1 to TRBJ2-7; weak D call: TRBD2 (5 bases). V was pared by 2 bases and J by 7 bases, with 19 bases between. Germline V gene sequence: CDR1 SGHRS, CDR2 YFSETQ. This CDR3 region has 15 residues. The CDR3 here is CASSFGTGIRGEQYF. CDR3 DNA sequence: TGCGCCAGCAGCTTTGGAACCGGGATTCGAGGGGAGCAGTACTTC.

CDR3 residues: CASSFPSGTGATDTQYF. In DNA form, the CDR3 reads TGTGCCAGCAGCTTCCCCTCCGGGACAGGGGCCACAGATACGCAGTATTTT. The rearrangement uses TRBV7-8 and TRBJ2-3; 10 bases are a match to TRBD1. This CDR3 comprises 17 residues. From germline, CDR1 is SGHVS and CDR2 FQNEAQ. The ends lost 3 bases at V and 2 bases at J; junction bases unmatched: 8.

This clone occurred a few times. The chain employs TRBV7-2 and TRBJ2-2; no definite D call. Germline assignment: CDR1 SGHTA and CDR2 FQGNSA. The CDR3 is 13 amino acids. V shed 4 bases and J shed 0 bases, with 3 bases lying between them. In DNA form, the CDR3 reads TGTGCCAGCAGCTCCTCGAACACCGGGGAGCTGTTTTTT. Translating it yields CASSSSNTGELFF.

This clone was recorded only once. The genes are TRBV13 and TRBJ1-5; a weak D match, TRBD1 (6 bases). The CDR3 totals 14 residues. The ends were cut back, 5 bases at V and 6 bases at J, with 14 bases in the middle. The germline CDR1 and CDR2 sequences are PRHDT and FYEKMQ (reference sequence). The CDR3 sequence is CASSHSGVSQPQHF. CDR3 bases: TGTGCCAGCAGCCACTCAGGGGTTTCTCAGCCCCAGCATTTT.

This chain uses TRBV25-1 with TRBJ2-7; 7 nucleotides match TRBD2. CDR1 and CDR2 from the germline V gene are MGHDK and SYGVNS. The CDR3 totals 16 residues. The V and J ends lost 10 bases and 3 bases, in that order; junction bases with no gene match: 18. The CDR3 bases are TGTGCCAACCTCCAGAGGGGTCGGACTAGGTGCTACGAGCAGTACTTC. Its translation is CANLQRGRTRCYEQYF.

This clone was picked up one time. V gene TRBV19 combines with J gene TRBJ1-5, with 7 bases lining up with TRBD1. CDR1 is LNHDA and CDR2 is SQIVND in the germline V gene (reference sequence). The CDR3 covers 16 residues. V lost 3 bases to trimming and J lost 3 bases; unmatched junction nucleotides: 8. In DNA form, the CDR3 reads TGTGCCAGTAGTATGAGTCCAGGGGGTATCAATCAGCCCCAGCATTTT. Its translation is CASSMSPGGINQPQHF.

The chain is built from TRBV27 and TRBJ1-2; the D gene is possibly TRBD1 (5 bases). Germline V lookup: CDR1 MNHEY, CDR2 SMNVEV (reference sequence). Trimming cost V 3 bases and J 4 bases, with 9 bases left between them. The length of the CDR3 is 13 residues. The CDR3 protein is CASSLAGFYGYTF. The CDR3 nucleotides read TGTGCCAGCAGTTTGGCAGGGTTCTATGGCTACACCTTC.

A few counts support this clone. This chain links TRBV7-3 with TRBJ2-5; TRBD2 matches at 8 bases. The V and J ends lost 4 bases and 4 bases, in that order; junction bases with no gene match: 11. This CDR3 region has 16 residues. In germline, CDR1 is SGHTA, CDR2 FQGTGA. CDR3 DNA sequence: TGTGCCAGCAGCTCCACCTTTGGAGCGGGAGTAGAGACCCAGTACTTC. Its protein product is CASSSTFGAGVETQYF.

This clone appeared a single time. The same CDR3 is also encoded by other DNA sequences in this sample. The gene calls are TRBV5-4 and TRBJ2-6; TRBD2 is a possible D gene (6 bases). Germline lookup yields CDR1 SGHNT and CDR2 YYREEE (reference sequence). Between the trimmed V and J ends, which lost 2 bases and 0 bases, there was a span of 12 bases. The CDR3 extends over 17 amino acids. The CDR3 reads CASSFGGRSSGANVLTF. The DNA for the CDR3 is TGTGCCAGCAGCTTCGGGGGACGCAGCTCTGGGGCCAACGTCCTGACTTTC. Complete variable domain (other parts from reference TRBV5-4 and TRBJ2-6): ETGVTQSPTHLIKTRGQQVTLRCSSQSGHNTVSWYQQALGQGPQFIFQYYREEENGRGNFPPRFSGLQFPNYSSELNVNALELDDSALYLCASSFGGRSSGANVLTFGAGSRLTVL.

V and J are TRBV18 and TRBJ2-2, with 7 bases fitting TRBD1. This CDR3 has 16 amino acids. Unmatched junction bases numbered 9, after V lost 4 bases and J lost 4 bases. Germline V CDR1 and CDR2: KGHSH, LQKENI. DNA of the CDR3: TGTGCCAGCTCACTAAACAGGGGACCTCTCACCGGGGAGCTGTTTTTT. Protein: CASSLNRGPLTGELFF. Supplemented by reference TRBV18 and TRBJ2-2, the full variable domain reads NAGVMQNPRHLVRRRGQEARLRCSPMKGHSHVYWYRQLPEEGLKFMVYLQKENIIDESGMPKERFSAEFPKEGPSILRIQQVVRGDSAAYFCASSLNRGPLTGELFFGEGSRLTVL.

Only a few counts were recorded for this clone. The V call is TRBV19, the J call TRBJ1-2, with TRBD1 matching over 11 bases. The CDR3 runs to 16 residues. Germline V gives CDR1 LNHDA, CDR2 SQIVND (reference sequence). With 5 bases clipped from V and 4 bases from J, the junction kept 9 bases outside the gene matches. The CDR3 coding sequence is TGTGCCAGTAGTTCCTTTGGGACAGGGGGTTTCTATGGCTACACCTTC. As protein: CASSSFGTGGFYGYTF.

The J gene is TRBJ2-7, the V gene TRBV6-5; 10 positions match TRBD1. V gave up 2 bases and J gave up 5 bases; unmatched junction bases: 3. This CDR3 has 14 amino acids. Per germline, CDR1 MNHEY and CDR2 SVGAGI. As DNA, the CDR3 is TGTGCCAGCAGTTACCGGGACAGGGGAGACGAGCAGTACTTC. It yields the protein CASSYRDRGDEQYF.

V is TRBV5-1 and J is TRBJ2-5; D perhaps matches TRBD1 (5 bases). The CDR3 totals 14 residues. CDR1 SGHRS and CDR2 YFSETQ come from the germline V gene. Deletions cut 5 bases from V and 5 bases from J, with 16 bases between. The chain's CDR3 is CASSFGAGLETQYF. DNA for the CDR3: TGCGCCAGCAGTTTTGGCGCAGGGCTGGAGACCCAGTACTTC.

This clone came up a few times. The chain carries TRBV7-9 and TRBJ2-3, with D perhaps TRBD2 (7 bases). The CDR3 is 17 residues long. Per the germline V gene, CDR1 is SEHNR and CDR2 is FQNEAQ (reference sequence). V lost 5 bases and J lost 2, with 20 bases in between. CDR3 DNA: TGTGCCAGCAGCCCAAGAGGGGGGGCGGTTCTCACAGATACGCAGTATTTT. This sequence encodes CASSPRGGAVLTDTQYF.

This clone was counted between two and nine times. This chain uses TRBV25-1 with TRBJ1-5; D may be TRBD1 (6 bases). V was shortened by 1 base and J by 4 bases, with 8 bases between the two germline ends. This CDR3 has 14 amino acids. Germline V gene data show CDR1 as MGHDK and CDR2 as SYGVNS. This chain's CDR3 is CASSEWGQNQPQHF. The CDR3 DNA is TGTGCCAGCAGTGAATGGGGGCAGAATCAGCCCCAGCATTTT.

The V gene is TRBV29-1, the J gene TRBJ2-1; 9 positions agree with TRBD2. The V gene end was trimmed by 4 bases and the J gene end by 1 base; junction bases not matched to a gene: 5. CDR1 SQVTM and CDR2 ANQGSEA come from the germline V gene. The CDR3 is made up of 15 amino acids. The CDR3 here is CSVGWAGGSYNEQFF. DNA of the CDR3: TGCAGCGTTGGCTGGGCGGGAGGGTCCTACAATGAGCAGTTCTTC.

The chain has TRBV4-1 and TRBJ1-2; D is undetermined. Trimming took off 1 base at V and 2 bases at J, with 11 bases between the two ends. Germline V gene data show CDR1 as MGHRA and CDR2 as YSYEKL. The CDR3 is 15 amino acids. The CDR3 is CASSQGPDGNYGYTF. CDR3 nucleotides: TGCGCCAGCAGCCAAGGCCCCGACGGGAACTATGGCTACACCTTC.

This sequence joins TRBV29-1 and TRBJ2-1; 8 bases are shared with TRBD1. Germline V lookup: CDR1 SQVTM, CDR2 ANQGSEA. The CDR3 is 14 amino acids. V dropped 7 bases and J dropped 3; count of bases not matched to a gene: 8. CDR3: CSARTGPFYNEQFF. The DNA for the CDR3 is TGCAGCGCACGGACAGGGCCCTTCTACAATGAGCAGTTCTTC.

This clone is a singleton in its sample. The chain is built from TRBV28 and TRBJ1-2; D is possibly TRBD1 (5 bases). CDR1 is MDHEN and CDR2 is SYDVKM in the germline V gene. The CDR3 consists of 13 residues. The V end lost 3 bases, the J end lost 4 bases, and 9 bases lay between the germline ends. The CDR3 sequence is CASSFGGGYGYTF. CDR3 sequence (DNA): TGTGCCAGCAGTTTCGGGGGTGGCTATGGCTACACCTTC.

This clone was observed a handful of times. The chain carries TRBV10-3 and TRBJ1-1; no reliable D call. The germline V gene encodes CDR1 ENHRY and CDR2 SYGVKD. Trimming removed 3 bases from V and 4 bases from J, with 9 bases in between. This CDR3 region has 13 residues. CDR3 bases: TGTGCCATCAGTGAATCCCCTTCCACTGAAGCTTTCTTT. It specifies CAISESPSTEAFF.

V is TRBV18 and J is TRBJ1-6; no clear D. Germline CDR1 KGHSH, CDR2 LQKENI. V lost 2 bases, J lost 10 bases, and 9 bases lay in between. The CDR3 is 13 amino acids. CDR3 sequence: CASSPGPESPLHF. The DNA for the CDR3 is TGTGCCAGCTCACCAGGGCCGGAATCACCCCTCCACTTT.

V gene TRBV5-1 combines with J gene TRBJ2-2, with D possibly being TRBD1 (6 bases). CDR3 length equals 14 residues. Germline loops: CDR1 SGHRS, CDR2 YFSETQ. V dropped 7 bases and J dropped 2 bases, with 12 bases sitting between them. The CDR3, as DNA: TGCGCCAGCGAAACAGGGAGTAACACCGGGGAGCTGTTTTTT. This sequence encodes CASETGSNTGELFF.